Presented here are 9 T cell receptor beta chains from one specimen sequenced in a study of blood T cell repertoires in COVID-19. The repertoire was sequenced with immunoSEQ multiplex PCR; TCRdb's copy has only in-frame clones and lacks some. The sample carries around 86,000 clones, about 83% recorded once. Sequencing input: peripheral blood. The receptor set was obtained from a woman older than 75 with acute or convalescent COVID-19.

The chain employs TRBV21-1 and TRBJ2-7; the table's D call of TRBD1 was not tested on the DNA. TRBV21-1 is flagged as a pseudogene. The CDR3 covers 17 residues. The CDR3 DNA reads TGTGCCAGCAGCATAGCCTACCGGGACAGGGGTTCCTACGAGCAGTACTTC. It is translated as CASSIAYRDRGSYEQYF.

The V gene is TRBV3-1 (or the pseudogene TRBV3-2), the J gene TRBJ2-7; D perhaps matches TRBD2 (6 bases). The CDR3 loop spans 15 amino acids. Germline values: CDR1 LGHDT, CDR2 YNNKEL (reference sequence). The V gene lost 4 bases and the J gene lost 3 bases, with 16 bases spanning the gap. This CDR3 reads CASSPRDRGYYEQYF. For the CDR3, the DNA is TGTGCCAGCAGCCCCCGGGACCGGGGGTACTACGAGCAGTACTTC.

CDR3 bases: TGTGCCAGCAGCTTACCCGGAAGGACAGGGTCCGAGACCCAGTACTTC. The encoded protein is CASSLPGRTGSETQYF. This chain connects TRBV7-9 to TRBJ2-5, with 8 nucleotides matching TRBD1. This CDR3 has 16 amino acids. J gave up 5 bases and V 2 bases, and 10 bases lay outside the gene matches. CDR1 and CDR2 (germline): SEHNR, FQNEAQ (reference sequence).

The V call is TRBV4-1, the J call TRBJ1-3, with D uncertain. The CDR3 covers 18 residues. V lost 3 bases to trimming and J lost 0 bases, with 18 bases between them. Germline V gene sequence: CDR1 MGHRA, CDR2 YSYEKL. The CDR3 nucleotides read TGCGCCAGCAGCCAGGTACTACGGATTATTACCTCTGGAAACACCATATATTTT. This gives the protein CASSQVLRIITSGNTIYF.

The chain has TRBV27 and TRBJ1-5; D not certain. Germline V gene sequence: CDR1 MNHEY, CDR2 SMNVEV (reference sequence). V lost 4 bases to trimming and J lost 5 bases, with 12 bases between them. CDR3 length: 14 residues. In nucleotides, the CDR3 is TGTGCCAGCAGTTCCCAGGACGGGGATCAGCCCCAGCATTTT. Its translation: CASSSQDGDQPQHF.

The chain has TRBV27 and TRBJ1-2, with TRBD1 as a possible D gene (6 bases). Per the germline V gene, CDR1 is MNHEY and CDR2 is SMNVEV (reference sequence). V was cut by 3 bases and J by 6 bases, with 11 bases left in between. The CDR3 length is 13 residues. CDR3 DNA: TGTGCCAGCAGTTTCCCACAGGGTGATGGCTACACCTTC. Its protein product is CASSFPQGDGYTF.

V is TRBV28 and J is TRBJ1-3; the D is unclear. Trimming left V 8 bases short and J 3 bases short, with 5 bases between. The germline V gene has CDR1 MDHEN and CDR2 SYDVKM. The CDR3 is 11 residues long. The CDR3 DNA is TGTGCCAGCGAGGGTGGAAACACCATATATTTT. It translates to CASEGGNTIYF.

The rearrangement uses TRBV28 and TRBJ1-5; a possible D gene is TRBD1 (6 bases). This CDR3 region has 13 residues. Germline-derived CDR1 and CDR2 are MDHEN and SYDVKM. V dropped 6 bases and J dropped 7 bases, with 13 bases sitting between them. DNA for the CDR3: TGTGCCAGCAGCTCCGACAGGCGCCAGCCCCAGCATTTT. This gives the protein CASSSDRRQPQHF.

There are a few counts of this clone. This rearrangement joins TRBV6-4 to TRBJ2-3, with 7 bases identical to TRBD1. The germline V gene encodes CDR1 MRHNA and CDR2 SNTAGT. The CDR3 covers 13 residues. The V gene end was trimmed by 5 bases and the J gene end by 7 bases; junction bases not matched to a gene: 6. CDR3 residues: CASSPQQGNTQYF. In DNA form, the CDR3 reads TGTGCCAGCAGTCCTCAACAGGGGAATACGCAGTATTTT.